This note documents a single T cell receptor beta chain sequence. The record originates from a study of glioma-infiltrating T cells after dendritic cell vaccination. Across the whole study: The vaccine used monocyte-derived dendritic cells pulsed overnight with autologous tumor lysate. Patients received three intradermal dendritic cell vaccine injections at biweekly intervals.

This CDR3 is 12 amino acids long. Germline loops: CDR1 MNHNS, CDR2 SASEGT. The V and J ends lost 2 bases and 9 bases respectively, with 10 bases between them. Up to 2 ug genomic DNA was used for TCRB CDR3 amplification. The primer mix had 60 V beta and 13 J beta primers. The method was immunoSEQ multiplex PCR; TCRdb's version includes in-frame clones alone and lacks a portion of them. The data hold about 50,000 clones, with around 89% observed a single time. The time point denotes: after dendritic cell vaccination, including at tumor progression/relapse. This receptor was obtained from a human donor with glioblastoma. The sample here was blood, taken after dendritic cell vaccination. The chain uses TRBV6-1 and TRBJ2-5, with a weak D call TRBD1 (6 bases). This chain's CDR3 is CASSESYRAQYF. In DNA, the CDR3 is TGTGCCAGCAGTGAATCGTACAGGGCCCAGTACTTC.